The count of the clone carrying this T cell receptor beta chain is one. This sample is drawn from a study of T cell responses to AZD1222 COVID-19 vaccine. Only in-frame clones appear in the TCRdb table, and some are missing; sequencing was by immunoSEQ multiplex PCR. The data contain approximately 190,000 clones, approximately 91% of them singletons. In germline, CDR1 is KGHSH, CDR2 LQKENI. Trimming shortened V by 3 bases and J by 6 bases, and 17 bases separated the two germline ends. This CDR3 region has 15 residues. This TCR came from an adult in good health. The rearrangement joins TRBV18 to TRBJ1-2; tentatively, D is TRBD1 (5 bases). The sequenced sample was peripheral blood, obtained on day 0 of AZD1222 vaccination. The CDR3, as DNA: TGTGCCAGCTCACCTGTGGAGGGGTTAAGAAATGGCTACACCTTC. It yields the protein CASSPVEGLRNGYTF.